The clone carrying this T cell receptor (beta chain) was found many times. Its antigen is undetermined. With 10-nucleotide random UMIs, 5'RACE was used to make the cDNA. TCRdb itself ran the 5' RACE reads through MiXCR, one entry per CDR3 protein. Among roughly 89,000 distinct CDR3 sequences listed, 2.5% to 3% were seen once. These data belong to a study of neurological immune-mediated disorders. Findings and caveats of the study: Repertoires from 18 of 34 multiple sclerosis patients grouped phylogenetically into a related-CDR3 cluster, suggesting a possible signature. It was HTLV-1-associated myelopathy that showed the most TCR clonal expansion, while multiple sclerosis showed the least, falling below healthy controls. Across subjects, expanded clones had no CDR3 amino acid sequences in common, pointing to private repertoires in all groups.

Germline CDR1 and CDR2: SGHRS and YFSETQ. This CDR3 has 12 residues. The V end was cut by 5 bases, the J end by 5 bases, with 11 bases between. This TCR was sampled from a woman between 25 and 40 years old with multiple sclerosis. Sequencing used PBMCs. The genes are TRBV5-1 and TRBJ2-7, with D perhaps TRBD1 (5 bases). CDR3 sequence: CASRAGFDEQYF. The CDR3 nucleotides are TGCGCCAGCAGGGCAGGGTTCGACGAGCAGTACTTC.